This T cell receptor beta chain comes out of a study of T-cell reconstitution after alpha-beta-depleted transplantation in children. The table lists this clonotype with many counts. As it was prepared, the TCRbeta library received unique molecular identifiers. TCRdb re-derived calls from the PCR reads in MiXCR, one entry per CDR3 protein. Here the sample spans about 230,000 distinct CDR3 sequences, around 8.9% being singletons. CDR3 size: 15 residues. V was trimmed by 4 bases and J by 0 bases, leaving 12 bases between them. Germline V gene sequence: CDR1 SGHRS, CDR2 YFSETQ. The sequence was obtained from a human donor who donated a stem cell graft to a child with SCID. Sequenced here: PBMCs from the stem cell graft donor, sampled from the stem cell graft. V and J are TRBV5-1 and TRBJ2-3; the D gene is possibly TRBD2 (5 bases). The CDR3 here is CASSQDSGSTDTQYF. CDR3 nucleotide sequence: TGCGCCAGCAGCCAGGACTCGGGAAGCACAGATACGCAGTATTTT.